Below are 4 T cell receptor beta chains sequenced from a single sample in a study of tumor-infiltrating lymphocytes in primary liver carcinoma. The authors made TCR beta cDNA from approximately 490 ng total RNA with a constant-region primer. It was through three nested multiplex PCR rounds of slightly modified ARM-PCR that TCR beta libraries arose. For around 10 cycles apiece, the opening two PCR rounds ran with TRBV1-TRBV30 forward primers and a C-beta reverse primer. MiXCR, run by TCRdb on the multiplex PCR reads, gives a single entry per CDR3 protein. The sample contains fewer than 75,000 distinct CDR3 sequences, about 71% of which appear only once. It was from 20-30 mg of unsorted bulk tissue that RNA and DNA were co-extracted. The material sequenced was liver tumor tissue from sampling region 4. Noted subset: tumor region T4, right-lateral pole. These receptors all come from a man between 35 and 55 years old with primary liver carcinoma and hepatitis B virus infection.

Of note for this clonotype: The CDR3 end shows no conserved phenylalanine or tryptophan, and so a read error is likely. V gene TRBV4-3 combines with J gene TRBJ1-2; the D is unclear. Germline loops: CDR1 LGHNA, CDR2 YSLEER. The CDR3 totals 13 residues. CDR3 coding DNA: TGCGCTAGCAGCCAAGAGGGCAACTATGGTTACACCATC. Its translation: CASSQEGNYGYTI.

In regard to this clonotype: The germline gene is not matched at one end of the junction; a read error may be the cause. The genes are TRBV4-1 and TRBJ2-6, with D possibly called TRBD1 or TRBD2 (5 bases each). The V gene's germline CDR1 is MGHRA and CDR2 YSYEKL. The CDR3 contains 18 residues. This CDR3 is CTSSQVLRGSAGANVLTF. As DNA, the CDR3 is TGCACCAGCAGTCAAGTATTGAGGGGTTCCGCTGGGGCCAACGTCCTGACTTTC.

As concerns this clonotype: Germline is not matched at one junction end, which may reflect a read error. The chain couples TRBV29-1 to TRBJ2-1, with 7 bases aligning to TRBD1. This CDR3 spans 15 amino acids. Per the germline V gene, CDR1 is SQVTM and CDR2 is ANQGSEA. CDR3: CIVEDPGQELNEQFF. CDR3 nucleotide sequence: TGCATCGTTGAAGACCCTGGACAGGAGTTAAATGAGCAGTTCTTC.

This clonotype turned up a few times. This chain joins TRBV10-3 and TRBJ2-3; 9 bases agree with TRBD2. The CDR3 contains 13 residues. Looked up from germline, CDR1 is ENHRY and CDR2 is SYGVKD. The trim removed 11 bases at V and 0 bases at J, leaving 3 bases unmatched. The CDR3 region has the DNA TGTGCCGTTACTAGCGGGAGCACAGATACGCAGTATTTT. Protein product: CAVTSGSTDTQYF.